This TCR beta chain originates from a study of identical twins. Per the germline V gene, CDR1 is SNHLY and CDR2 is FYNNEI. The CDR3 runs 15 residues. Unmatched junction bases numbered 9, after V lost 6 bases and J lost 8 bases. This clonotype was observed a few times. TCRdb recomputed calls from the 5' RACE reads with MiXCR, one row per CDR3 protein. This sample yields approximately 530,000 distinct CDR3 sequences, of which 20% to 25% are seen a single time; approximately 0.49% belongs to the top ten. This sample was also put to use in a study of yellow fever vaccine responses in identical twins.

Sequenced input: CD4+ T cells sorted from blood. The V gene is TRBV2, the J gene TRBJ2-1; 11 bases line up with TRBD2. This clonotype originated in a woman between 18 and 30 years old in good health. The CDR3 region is CASRQGLAAWDEQFF. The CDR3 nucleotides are TGTGCCAGCAGACAGGGACTAGCGGCCTGGGATGAGCAGTTCTTC. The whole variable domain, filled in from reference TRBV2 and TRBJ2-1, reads EPEVTQTPSHQVTQMGQEVILRCVPISNHLYFYWYRQILGQKVEFLVSFYNNEISEKSEIFDDQFSVERPDGSNFTLKIRSTKLEDSAMYFCASRQGLAAWDEQFFGPGTRLTVL.